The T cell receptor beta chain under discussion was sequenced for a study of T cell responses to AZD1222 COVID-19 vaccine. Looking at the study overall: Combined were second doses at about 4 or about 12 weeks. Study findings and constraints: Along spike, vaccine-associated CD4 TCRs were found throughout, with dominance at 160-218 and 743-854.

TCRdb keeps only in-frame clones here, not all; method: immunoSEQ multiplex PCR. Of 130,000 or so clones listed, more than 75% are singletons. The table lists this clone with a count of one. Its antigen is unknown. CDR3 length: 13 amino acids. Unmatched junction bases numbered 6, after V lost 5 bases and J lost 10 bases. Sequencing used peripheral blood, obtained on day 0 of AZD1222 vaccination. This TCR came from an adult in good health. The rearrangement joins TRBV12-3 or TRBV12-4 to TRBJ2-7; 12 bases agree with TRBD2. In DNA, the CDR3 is TGTGCCAGCAGTCTGACTAGCGGGGGCATACAGTACTTC. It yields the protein CASSLTSGGIQYF.